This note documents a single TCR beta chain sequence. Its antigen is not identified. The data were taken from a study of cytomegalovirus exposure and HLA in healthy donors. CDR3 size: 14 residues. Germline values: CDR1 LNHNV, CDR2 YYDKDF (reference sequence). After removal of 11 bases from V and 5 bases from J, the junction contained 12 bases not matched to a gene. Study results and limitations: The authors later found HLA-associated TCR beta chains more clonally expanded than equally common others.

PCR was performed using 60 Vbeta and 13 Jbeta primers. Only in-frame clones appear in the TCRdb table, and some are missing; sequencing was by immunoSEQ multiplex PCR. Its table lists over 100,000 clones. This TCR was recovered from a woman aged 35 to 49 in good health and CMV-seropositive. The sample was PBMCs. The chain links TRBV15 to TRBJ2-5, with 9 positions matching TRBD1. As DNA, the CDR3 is TGTGCCGTAGAAAAACAGGGGGCGCGGGAGACCCAGTACTTC. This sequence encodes CAVEKQGARETQYF.